A selection of T cell receptor beta chains follows, all from one sample in a study of identical twins. TCRdb reprocessed the 5' RACE reads with MiXCR, giving one entry per CDR3 protein. Counted here are roughly 630,000 distinct CDR3 sequences, around 7.4% occurring once; the ten biggest clones make up 1.6%. These data were also reused for a study on yellow fever vaccine responses in identical twins.

Sequencing was carried out using PBMCs. The source is a woman under 30 in good health. Each CDR3 is given with its conserved first and last residue. D genes are given only for firm matches. Clone size is given for some rows only: seen once, a few or many times, or a class if the clone is expanded.

cdr3_aa: CASSNRGNSPLHF; cdr3_nt: TGTGCCAGCAGCAACAGGGGGAATTCACCCCTCCACTTT; clone_size: -; d_call: TRBD1; v_call: TRBV27; j_call: TRBJ1-6
cdr3_aa: CASSFPRGQVINEQFF; cdr3_nt: TGCGCCAGCAGCTTTCCGCGGGGACAGGTGATCAATGAGCAGTTCTTC; clone_size: -; d_call: TRBD1; v_call: TRBV5-1; j_call: TRBJ2-1
cdr3_aa: CASSLYGGAHGYNEQFF; cdr3_nt: TGCGCCAGCAGCCTGTACGGGGGGGCTCATGGCTACAATGAGCAGTTCTTC; clone_size: few; d_call: TRBD2; v_call: TRBV4-1; j_call: TRBJ2-1
cdr3_aa: CSATGTFNTEAFF; cdr3_nt: TGCAGTGCTACCGGGACATTTAACACTGAAGCTTTCTTT; clone_size: few; d_call: -; v_call: TRBV20-1; j_call: TRBJ1-1
cdr3_aa: CASSLVPGKETQYF; cdr3_nt: TGTGCCAGCAGCTTGGTGCCAGGGAAGGAGACCCAGTACTTC; clone_size: many; d_call: -; v_call: TRBV5-6; j_call: TRBJ2-5
cdr3_aa: CASTRASGLSTDTQYF; cdr3_nt: TGTGCCAGCACCCGTGCTAGCGGGTTAAGCACAGATACGCAGTATTTT; clone_size: many; d_call: TRBD2; v_call: TRBV2; j_call: TRBJ2-3
cdr3_aa: CAISAIGADTQYF; cdr3_nt: TGTGCCATCAGTGCCATAGGGGCAGATACGCAGTATTTT; clone_size: -; d_call: -; v_call: TRBV10-3; j_call: TRBJ2-3
cdr3_aa: CSAVSGNTGELFF; cdr3_nt: TGCAGTGCTGTTAGCGGAAACACCGGGGAGCTGTTTTTT; clone_size: many; d_call: -; v_call: TRBV20-1; j_call: TRBJ2-2
cdr3_aa: CASRHYPTSGGRDTQYF; cdr3_nt: TGTGCCAGCAGACATTATCCGACTAGCGGGGGGAGGGATACGCAGTATTTT; clone_size: -; d_call: TRBD2; v_call: TRBV28; j_call: TRBJ2-3
cdr3_aa: CASSLSGVNYGYTF; cdr3_nt: TGTGCCAGCAGCTTATCAGGAGTTAACTATGGCTACACCTTC; clone_size: many; d_call: -; v_call: TRBV11-2; j_call: TRBJ1-2
cdr3_aa: CASSLYSGRFVADEQYF; cdr3_nt: TGTGCCAGCAGTTTATATAGCGGGAGATTCGTGGCGGACGAGCAGTACTTC; clone_size: many; d_call: TRBD2; v_call: TRBV12-3/TRBV12-4; j_call: TRBJ2-7
cdr3_aa: CASNRMPLTTGGTEAFF; cdr3_nt: TGTGCCAGCAACCGAATGCCGCTTACGACAGGGGGCACTGAAGCTTTCTTT; clone_size: many; d_call: TRBD1; v_call: TRBV7-2; j_call: TRBJ1-1
cdr3_aa: CASSLGPLAGVADTQYF; cdr3_nt: TGTGCCAGCAGCTTAGGCCCACTAGCGGGAGTCGCAGATACGCAGTATTTT; clone_size: -; d_call: TRBD2; v_call: TRBV7-2; j_call: TRBJ2-3
cdr3_aa: CSVSTEGVLNTEAFF; cdr3_nt: TGCAGTGTCTCGACTGAAGGTGTTCTGAACACTGAAGCTTTCTTT; clone_size: many; d_call: -; v_call: TRBV20-1; j_call: TRBJ1-1
cdr3_aa: CASSDRTQETQYF; cdr3_nt: TGTGCCAGCAGTGACAGGACCCAAGAGACCCAGTACTTC; clone_size: many; d_call: -; v_call: TRBV6-6; j_call: TRBJ2-5
cdr3_aa: CATSRARSPYNEQFF; cdr3_nt: TGTGCCACCAGCAGGGCTCGGAGTCCCTACAATGAGCAGTTCTTC; clone_size: many; d_call: -; v_call: TRBV15; j_call: TRBJ2-1
cdr3_aa: CASSRVMTGPATNEKLFF; cdr3_nt: TGTGCCAGCAGTCGCGTGATGACAGGGCCAGCAACTAATGAAAAACTGTTTTTT; clone_size: few; d_call: TRBD1; v_call: TRBV12-3/TRBV12-4; j_call: TRBJ1-4
cdr3_aa: CASSFSLGGNEQFF; cdr3_nt: TGTGCCAGCAGCTTTAGCCTCGGGGGTAATGAGCAGTTCTTC; clone_size: -; d_call: -; v_call: TRBV7-2; j_call: TRBJ2-1
cdr3_aa: CAISDGQGASNQPQHF; cdr3_nt: TGTGCCATCAGTGACGGACAGGGGGCTAGCAATCAGCCCCAGCATTTT; clone_size: -; d_call: TRBD1; v_call: TRBV10-3; j_call: TRBJ1-5
cdr3_aa: CASSFGTRGELFF; cdr3_nt: TGTGCCAGCAGTTTCGGGACTAGAGGGGAGCTGTTTTTT; clone_size: few; d_call: TRBD2; v_call: TRBV6-5; j_call: TRBJ2-2
cdr3_aa: CASSQDGELAGGGNEQFF; cdr3_nt: TGCGCCAGCAGCCAAGATGGGGAACTAGCGGGAGGGGGTAATGAGCAGTTCTTC; clone_size: few; d_call: TRBD2; v_call: TRBV4-1; j_call: TRBJ2-1
cdr3_aa: CASSGQDYNEQFF; cdr3_nt: TGTGCCAGCAGCGGGCAGGATTACAATGAGCAGTTCTTC; clone_size: few; d_call: -; v_call: TRBV6-6; j_call: TRBJ2-1
cdr3_aa: CASSQDLVQATTTDTQYF; cdr3_nt: TGCGCCAGCAGCCAAGATTTAGTGCAGGCAACAACCACAGATACGCAGTATTTT; clone_size: -; d_call: -; v_call: TRBV4-1; j_call: TRBJ2-3
cdr3_aa: CASTGTNYNEQFF; cdr3_nt: TGCGCCAGCACCGGGACCAACTACAATGAGCAGTTCTTC; clone_size: -; d_call: -; v_call: TRBV10-1; j_call: TRBJ2-1
cdr3_aa: CASSSQGRPSTDTQYF; cdr3_nt: TGCGCCAGCAGCTCTCAGGGGCGGCCCAGCACAGATACGCAGTATTTT; clone_size: -; d_call: -; v_call: TRBV5-1; j_call: TRBJ2-3
cdr3_aa: CASTLWTGSSTDTQYF; cdr3_nt: TGTGCCAGCACCCTATGGACAGGTTCTAGCACAGATACGCAGTATTTT; clone_size: -; d_call: TRBD1; v_call: TRBV12-3/TRBV12-4; j_call: TRBJ2-3
cdr3_aa: CASSENSLKAGELFF; cdr3_nt: TGTGCCAGCAGTGAGAACAGCTTGAAAGCCGGGGAGCTGTTTTTT; clone_size: many; d_call: -; v_call: TRBV2; j_call: TRBJ2-2
cdr3_aa: CASSLRTQIRNEQFF; cdr3_nt: TGTGCCAGCAGCCTTAGGACTCAGATACGCAATGAGCAGTTCTTC; clone_size: few; d_call: -; v_call: TRBV7-9; j_call: TRBJ2-1
cdr3_aa: CASSFGGETQYF; cdr3_nt: TGTGCCAGCAGTTTCGGTGGCGAGACCCAGTACTTC; clone_size: many; d_call: -; v_call: TRBV12-3/TRBV12-4; j_call: TRBJ2-5
cdr3_aa: CASRSRTGGESYNEQFF; cdr3_nt: TGTGCCAGCAGATCCAGAACGGGAGGTGAGTCCTACAATGAGCAGTTCTTC; clone_size: many; d_call: TRBD2; v_call: TRBV12-3/TRBV12-4; j_call: TRBJ2-1
cdr3_aa: CASSKEGGIPYEQYF; cdr3_nt: TGTGCCAGCAGCAAAGAGGGGGGGATCCCCTACGAGCAGTACTTC; clone_size: many; d_call: -; v_call: TRBV11-2; j_call: TRBJ2-7
cdr3_aa: CASSPTAGSGDTEAFF; cdr3_nt: TGCGCCAGCAGCCCGACGGCGGGGTCTGGGGACACTGAAGCTTTCTTT; clone_size: few; d_call: -; v_call: TRBV5-1; j_call: TRBJ1-1
cdr3_aa: CASSPPPPGQSYNEQFF; cdr3_nt: TGTGCCAGCAGCCCTCCGCCACCGGGACAGTCCTACAATGAGCAGTTCTTC; clone_size: -; d_call: TRBD1; v_call: TRBV9; j_call: TRBJ2-1
cdr3_aa: CASSSGQAETQYF; cdr3_nt: TGCGCCAGCAGCTCGGGACAGGCAGAGACCCAGTACTTC; clone_size: few; d_call: TRBD1; v_call: TRBV5-1; j_call: TRBJ2-5
cdr3_aa: CASSPSDSRTEAFF; cdr3_nt: TGTGCCAGCAGCCCTTCCGACAGTCGCACTGAAGCTTTCTTT; clone_size: -; d_call: -; v_call: TRBV6-1; j_call: TRBJ1-1
cdr3_aa: CATSRDRVSGNTIYF; cdr3_nt: TGTGCCACCAGCAGAGACAGGGTCTCTGGAAACACCATATATTTT; clone_size: few; d_call: -; v_call: TRBV15; j_call: TRBJ1-3
cdr3_aa: CSVVGTDTQYF; cdr3_nt: TGCAGCGTGGTAGGCACAGATACGCAGTATTTT; clone_size: many; d_call: -; v_call: TRBV29-1; j_call: TRBJ2-3
cdr3_aa: CASSQDPSGSETQYF; cdr3_nt: TGTGCCAGCAGCCAAGATCCTAGCGGGAGTGAGACCCAGTACTTC; clone_size: many; d_call: TRBD2; v_call: TRBV4-2; j_call: TRBJ2-5
cdr3_aa: CASMASGSPDTQYF; cdr3_nt: TGCGCCAGCATGGCCAGCGGGAGCCCAGATACGCAGTATTTT; clone_size: few; d_call: TRBD2; v_call: TRBV5-1; j_call: TRBJ2-3
cdr3_aa: CASSYAGDLNEQFF; cdr3_nt: TGTGCCAGCAGTTATGCGGGAGATCTGAATGAGCAGTTCTTC; clone_size: -; d_call: TRBD2; v_call: TRBV12-3/TRBV12-4; j_call: TRBJ2-1
cdr3_aa: CASRAGTGVYEQYF; cdr3_nt: TGTGCCAGCAGAGCCGGGACAGGGGTATACGAGCAGTACTTC; clone_size: many; d_call: TRBD1; v_call: TRBV2; j_call: TRBJ2-7
cdr3_aa: CASESTEQYF; cdr3_nt: TGTGCCAGCGAGAGCACCGAGCAGTACTTC; clone_size: -; d_call: -; v_call: TRBV6-2/TRBV6-3; j_call: TRBJ2-7
cdr3_aa: CASSVQGNTEAFF; cdr3_nt: TGCGCCAGCAGCGTGCAGGGGAACACTGAAGCTTTCTTT; clone_size: many; d_call: -; v_call: TRBV9; j_call: TRBJ1-1
cdr3_aa: CASSQAGTGGRTDTQYF; cdr3_nt: TGCGCCAGCAGCCAAGCTGGGACAGGGGGGCGTACAGATACGCAGTATTTT; clone_size: -; d_call: TRBD1; v_call: TRBV4-1; j_call: TRBJ2-3
cdr3_aa: CASTQGANTGELFF; cdr3_nt: TGCGCCAGCACCCAGGGGGCGAACACCGGGGAGCTGTTTTTT; clone_size: many; d_call: TRBD1; v_call: TRBV5-1; j_call: TRBJ2-2